Detailed here is one TCR beta chain. It lacks a known antigen. No much larger clonotype is one base removed from it; base qualities were not supplied. This specimen includes other DNA sequences encoding the same CDR3. The data stem from a study of shared clonotypes between healthy human individuals (dated by TCRdb to the early 2020s). With regard to the full study: A few men and a couple of women, aged 18 to 49 years, made up the cohort. For each donor, three plates each were used for CD4 naive and CD4 memory, two plates were used for CD8 naive, and one plate was used for CD8 memory. To estimate repertoire size and how much clonotype sharing occurs between individuals, the study deeply sequenced the blood TCR repertoires of several healthy adults. To increase sequencing depth and limit assay-specific biases, TCR repertoire library preparation and sequencing were carried out by different laboratories using diverse techniques. Each donor's leukapheresis produced roughly between roughly 0.85 and 9 billion PBMCs. Findings and caveats that apply to the study as a whole: Sampling was restricted to blood, and TCR repertoires in tissues likely differ from the TCR repertoires found in blood. Naive subsets generally had larger estimated clonotype richness than memory subsets did. Pairwise subsampling indicated that sequencing depth was expected to affect the degree of clonotype sharing among donors. Incomplete sequencing was indicated by rarefaction of sorted-subset datasets, despite the large sequencing depth. The small number of donors limited the genetic and exposure-history diversity represented. About 4.5% of naive CD4, 3.5% of naive CD8, 2.3% of memory CD4, and about 0.4% of memory CD8 clonotypes were shared across several donors. Clonotypes shared by all four sorted-subset donors showed higher generation probabilities than non-shared clonotypes.

Via the germline V gene, CDR1 is MDHEN and CDR2 SYDVKM. Germline trimming amounts to 2 bases on V and 4 bases on J, with 2 as the count of junction bases outside the gene matches. There are 14 amino acids in the CDR3, from cysteine to phenylalanine inclusive. Only CDR3 DNA is held: 42 bases, read in frame from base 1. The donors were healthy, HIV-negative adults who had no recently reported acute infections or vaccinations. Every donor was a Caucasian adult living in Nashville, Tennessee, USA. Magnetic negative selection was used to enrich CD4+ T cells, after which naive cells were positively selected on CD45RA and the negative fraction became the memory subset. Blood was collected by leukapheresis, and PBMCs were isolated by Ficoll-Histopaque density gradient centrifugation and then cryopreserved in liquid nitrogen vapor phase. Purity and quantity of every magnetically sorted T cell population were checked by analytical flow cytometry. Genomic DNA was isolated from every sorted fraction and measured by UV absorbance on a Nanodrop 2000c.

Using the deep immunoSEQ assay, TCR CDR3 regions were amplified from genomic DNA by multiplex PCR. Extracted genomic DNA from each cell subset was distributed evenly across all wells of several immunoSEQ 96-well plates, and each plate was treated as a replicate. For sorted subsets, about 200 ng genomic DNA, equal to tens of thousands of T cell genomes, was loaded into each replicate PCR. Purified libraries were quantified with a Qubit 3.0 fluorometer, sized on a Bioanalyzer 2100, and re-quantified with the KAPA Library Quantification kit. Every immunoSEQ 96-well plate was sequenced on a dedicated single-read 150-cycle Illumina NextSeq 550 flow cell. The published analysis was carried out like this. Because the immunoSEQ output held only junctional sequences and lacked quality scores, the filtering could not match the filtering applied to full-length reads. To assign V/J genes and CDR3, sequences were annotated against IMGT germline references using PyIR, a Python wrapper for IgBLAST v1.9. Any read was removed if the V/J assignment was weak (E-value above 1e-6), the CDR3 was missing, or the read contained stop codons, out-of-frame junctions, or ambiguous translated residues. V3J clonotypes were defined as sequences sharing an identical inferred V gene, J gene, and CDR3 amino acid sequence. Percentage overlap between repertoires was calculated by dividing the number of shared unique clonotypes by the size of the smaller repertoire. Repertoire richness was assessed with RTK rarefaction, the Chao1 estimator, and Recon v2.1 estimates of unobserved clonotypes. For all TCRbeta clonotypes obtained by the gDNA method from four donors, generation probabilities were computed with OLGA. TCRdb limited this immuneACCESS table to in-frame rearrangements with V and J called. A share of clones is missing; checked studies link under half to unresolved V genes, and the rest is unexplained. The D gene and trimming were derived from the DNA, and the V and J assignments and clone size from that table. The sample table contains about 1.5 million clones; only one count was recorded for under 99% of them. Roughly 0.45% of the sample goes to the ten largest clones.

Material for sequencing was naive CD4+ T cells sorted from blood. Interpreted using the paper, the cell subset or site label stands for: CD45RA+ positively selected. The clonotype originates from a man aged 25-45 years in good health. The sequence joins TRBV28 to TRBJ2-7; 10 middle bases align to TRBD1. The DNA sequence is TGTGCCAGCAGTTTAGTGGGACAGGGGTACGAGCAGTACTTC. Its translation is CASSLVGQGYEQYF.